Detailed here is one T cell receptor (beta chain). There is no known antigen for this receptor. No base quality information exists; no much larger clone differs at one position. The patients picked for sequencing were ones in whom flow cytometry had shown an expansion of CD8+CD57+ cells. Every patient had severe acquired aplastic anemia, diagnosed using the International Study of Aplastic Anemia and Agranulocytosis and Camitta criteria. Patients had received no therapy at the time of blood sampling. The study deep-sequenced TCR repertoires of sorted CD4+ and CD8+ blood T cells from severe aplastic anemia patients and healthy subjects. Patients were enrolled under clinicaltrials.gov protocols 00001620, 01623167, 00001397, 00071045, 00081523 and 00961064 in the USA. Ficoll-Paque density gradient centrifugation was used to isolate peripheral blood mononuclear cells. Before DNA extraction, CD4+ and CD8+ T cells were sorted with FACS or magnetic beads.

Genomic DNA served as template for TCR beta VDJ combination and CDR3 sequence profiling. An Illumina HiSeq 2000 was the platform used for TCR repertoire sequencing. Processing in the source paper ran as follows. Repertoires were assessed using TRBV/TRBJ rearrangement plots, CDR3 size and DJ length profiles, and Simpson's diversity index. The most abundant DNA sequence in the deep sequencing data was taken as the immunodominant clone. CDR3 amino acid sequences were screened for sharing across subjects and compared with published repertoires and the VDJdb database. TCRdb redid the processing of the public reads, applying fastp at Q25 and MiXCR, and retained in-frame beta chains. Rows matching on CDR3 protein sequence are summarized as one entry with the most common DNA and genes. In this record, the V and J calls reflect TCRdb's handling and not the investigators' own analysis. The sample table shows around 200,000 distinct CDR3 sequences, and around 50% are seen once. Roughly 13% of the sample is in the top ten clones.

Between the V and J ends, shortened by 7 bases and 4 bases respectively, the junction contains 14 bases. CDR1 and CDR2, per the germline V gene (reference sequence), are DFQATT and SNEGSKA. The CDR3, cysteine through phenylalanine, is 13 amino acids long. Here the CDR3 DNA is all that survives: 39 bases in frame from base 1. This sample was taken from a study of CD8+CD57+ T cells in acquired aplastic anemia (dated by TCRdb to 2016 to 2019). Notes on the research overall: A mean of around 3 ug of DNA, ranging from roughly 0.2 to 27.4 ug, was extracted from sorted CD4+ and CD8+ cells. A CD8+CD57+ expansion meant a frequency higher than the mean frequency seen in healthy subjects.

Results the study describes overall, beyond this receptor: Between patients and healthy controls, no significant difference in CD8+ Simpson's diversity was found (P=0.060). Around 31 CD8+ CDR3 sequences were shared between patients and controls but appeared highly expressed in patients and within their immunodominant clones.

This clonotype originated in a human donor with aplastic anemia. This sequence uses TRBV20-1 and TRBJ2-1; the D gene is possibly TRBD1 or TRBD2, each agreeing over 5 bases. Sample: sorted CD4+, CD8+, or CD8+CD57+ T cells (not recorded which) from PBMCs. The CDR3 corresponds to CSGGPHSYNEQFF. The DNA sequence reads TGCAGTGGGGGACCCCACTCGTACAATGAGCAGTTCTTC.